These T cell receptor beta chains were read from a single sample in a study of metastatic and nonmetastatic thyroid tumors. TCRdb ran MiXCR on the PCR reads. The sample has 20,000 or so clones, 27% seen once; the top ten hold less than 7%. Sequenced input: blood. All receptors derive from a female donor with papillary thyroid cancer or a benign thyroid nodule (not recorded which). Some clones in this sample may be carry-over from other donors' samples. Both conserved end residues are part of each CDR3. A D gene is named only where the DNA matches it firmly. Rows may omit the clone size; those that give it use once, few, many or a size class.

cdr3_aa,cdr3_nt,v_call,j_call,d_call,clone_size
CSSSLELGGYEQYF,TGTTCCAGCAGCTTAGAGCTGGGGGGGTACGAGCAGTACTTC,TRBV11-3,TRBJ2-7,TRBD2,NA
CASRRQGVGDTQYF,TGCGCCAGCAGAAGACAGGGAGTGGGAGATACGCAGTATTTT,TRBV4-1,TRBJ2-3,TRBD1,many
CSAREVSWTSGVSYEQYF,TGCAGTGCTAGAGAGGTCTCCTGGACTAGCGGTGTCTCCTACGAGCAGTACTTC,TRBV20-1,TRBJ2-7,TRBD2,NA
CSVILQGPRNTIYF,TGCAGCGTCATCCTCCAGGGGCCTCGAAACACCATATATTTT,TRBV29-1,TRBJ1-3,NA,few
CSAPGEVETDTQYF,TGCAGTGCCCCGGGAGAGGTTGAGACAGATACGCAGTATTTT,TRBV20-1,TRBJ2-3,NA,NA
CASSLRGVGVSYNEQFF,TGTGCCAGCAGCTTACGTGGTGTGGGGGTGTCCTACAATGAGCAGTTCTTC,TRBV7-8,TRBJ2-1,NA,few
CAWSETSWSYEQYF,TGTGCCTGGAGTGAGACCAGCTGGAGCTACGAGCAGTACTTC,TRBV30,TRBJ2-7,NA,NA
CASSLISWGVLSYEQYF,TGTGCCAGCAGTCTCATTTCTTGGGGGGTCCTTTCCTACGAGCAGTACTTC,TRBV2,TRBJ2-7,NA,NA
CASIYALVGPGEQYF,TGTGCCAGCATTTACGCTCTAGTGGGCCCCGGCGAGCAGTACTTC,TRBV6-2/TRBV6-3,TRBJ2-7,NA,few
CASSLGVGDEQYF,TGCGCCAGCAGCTTGGGGGTGGGGGACGAGCAGTACTTC,TRBV5-1,TRBJ2-7,NA,medium-sized
CASSELAGSFNEQFF,TGTGCCAGCAGTGAACTAGCGGGTTCTTTTAATGAGCAGTTCTTC,TRBV6-1,TRBJ2-1,TRBD2,few
CASSYFSGREETQYF,TGTGCCAGCAGCTACTTTAGCGGGAGGGAAGAGACCCAGTACTTC,TRBV7-2,TRBJ2-5,TRBD2,many
CANSFYRYSQPQHF,TGTGCCAACAGTTTTTACAGGTATTCTCAGCCCCAGCATTTT,TRBV27,TRBJ1-5,NA,few
CASCQWTGGNNQPQHF,TGTGCTAGTTGCCAATGGACAGGGGGCAACAATCAGCCCCAGCATTTT,TRBV12-5,TRBJ1-5,TRBD1,few
CASSESPERDFGDTQYF,TGTGCCAGCAGTGAATCCCCTGAGCGGGACTTTGGAGATACGCAGTATTTT,TRBV2,TRBJ2-3,TRBD2,NA
CSVENRDRLSAEQFF,TGCAGCGTTGAAAACCGGGACAGGTTGTCCGCAGAGCAGTTCTTC,TRBV29-1,TRBJ2-1,TRBD1,many